This T cell receptor beta chain was recovered during a study of vaccination and CD4 T cells after COVID-19. In the study overall: Sampling that followed vaccination took place a median approximately 72 days after dose two, within a range of 14 to 241. General study points: Convalescent patients had 304 of 307 vaccine-specific clones showing spike mono-reactivity.

Described treatment: approximately nine-day PBMC culture with coronavirus spike peptide pools or control peptides (ViraFEST assay). Per well, roughly 1.9 million PBMCs were cultured in the presence of approximately 10 IU/ml IL-2 and roughly 10 ug/ml peptide pools. The authors replaced half the medium with fresh IL-2 medium on days 3 and 7. The CDR3 sequence is 15 residues long. Scientists ran DNA taken from cultured CD4+ T cells through the Oncomine TCR Beta short-read assay for sequencing. TCRdb ran MiXCR on the PCR reads and lists one entry per CDR3 protein. The table has roughly 3,000 distinct CDR3 sequences, roughly 31% seen once; the top ten hold approximately 30%. This clonotype showed up just a few times. Antigen unknown.

The receptor's source is a human donor who had recovered from COVID-19. The sequenced material came from CD4+ T cells from blood, cultured in vitro. This rearrangement joins TRBV21-1 to TRBJ1-6. TRBV21-1 is a pseudogene. CDR3 loop: CASSGREGFNSPLHF. The CDR3 DNA reads as TGTGCCAGCAGCGGCCGTGAGGGATTTAATTCACCCCTCCACTTT.